This note documents a single T cell receptor (beta chain) sequence. What it recognizes is unknown. The CDR3 is made up of 15 amino acids. The V end was cut by 7 bases, the J end by 0 bases, with 13 bases between. Germline CDR1 MDHEN, CDR2 SYDVKM. The data belong to a study of PD-1 blockade in classical Hodgkin lymphoma. Study observations and caveats: Some patients began nivolumab under 1 year after ASCT. These patients were excluded from later analyses.

Each of the patients experienced relapse following autologous stem cell transplantation, and their brentuximab vedotin exposure differed. Best responses were complete response, partial response or progressive disease. The table came from immunoSEQ multiplex PCR; TCRdb's copy has only in-frame clones and leaves some out. The repertoire holds tens of thousands of clones, with roughly nine tenths as singletons. Sequences were derived from peripheral blood mononuclear cells (PBMCs), sampled at baseline. The genes are TRBV28 and TRBJ1-3; D is undetermined. The source is a human donor with classical Hodgkin lymphoma. The CDR3 sequence: CASNSLGVSGNTIYF. The CDR3 bases are TGTGCCAGCAACTCACTAGGAGTCTCTGGAAACACCATATATTTT.